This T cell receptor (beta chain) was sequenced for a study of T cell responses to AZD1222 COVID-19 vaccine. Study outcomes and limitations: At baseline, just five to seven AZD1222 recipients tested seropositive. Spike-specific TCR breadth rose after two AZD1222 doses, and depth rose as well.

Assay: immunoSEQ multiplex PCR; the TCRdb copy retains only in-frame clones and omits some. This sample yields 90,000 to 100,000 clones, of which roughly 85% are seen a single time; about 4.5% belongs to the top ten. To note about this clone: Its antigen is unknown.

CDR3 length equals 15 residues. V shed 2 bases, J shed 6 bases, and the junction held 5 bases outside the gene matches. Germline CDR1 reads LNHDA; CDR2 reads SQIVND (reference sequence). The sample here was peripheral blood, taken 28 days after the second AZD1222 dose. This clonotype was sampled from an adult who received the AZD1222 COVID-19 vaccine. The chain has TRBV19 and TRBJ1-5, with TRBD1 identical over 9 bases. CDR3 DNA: TGTGCCAGTAGTATAATGGGACAGGGTATTCAGCCCCAGCATTTT. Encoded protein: CASSIMGQGIQPQHF.